These T cell receptor beta chains were read from a single sample in a study of T cell repertoires in cytomegalovirus infection. Each CDR3 protein gets one entry after TCRdb re-called the reads with MiXCR. Altogether some 940,000 distinct CDR3 sequences are present, roughly 30% being singletons, with the ten largest covering over 11%. What these receptors recognize is not known. The starting material was cultured CD8+ T cells from PBMCs, obtained from culture after CMV antigen stimulation. Receptors originate from a human donor in good health (CMV status not recorded). Some clones in this sample may be carry-over from other donors' samples. Each CDR3 is given with its conserved first and last residue. The D gene is left open where the match is weak. Not all rows give a size; the values are once, few, many and, for expanded clones, a class.

D	size	V	J	DNA	CDR3
.	.	TRBV6-6	TRBJ1-5	TGTGCCAGCAGTACGGGACGGGTCCTCTGGGGCAATCAGCCCCAGCATTTT	CASSTGRVLWGNQPQHF
TRBD2	many	TRBV4-2	TRBJ2-7	TGTGCCAGCAGCCAAGAATGGGGGACTAGCGCCTTGAGCTCCTACGAGCAGTACTTC	CASSQEWGTSALSSYEQYF
TRBD2	.	TRBV6-1	TRBJ2-5	TGTGCCAGCCTACTAGCGGGGGGAACGAACCACCAAGAGACCCAGTACTTC	CASLLAGGTNHQETQYF
.	.	TRBV18	TRBJ2-7	TGTGCCAGCTCACCCGGTGGGGACGGGAAGGAAGGTACCTCCTACGAGCAGTACTTC	CASSPGGDGKEGTSYEQYF
.	.	TRBV18	TRBJ2-6	TGTGCCAGCTCACCCACACTCAATGACTTATACGGGGCCAACGTCCTGACTTTC	CASSPTLNDLYGANVLTF
TRBD1	once	TRBV19	TRBJ1-5	TGTGCCAGTAGTGAGACGACAGGGGGTTTCAATCAGCCCCAGCATTTT	CASSETTGGFNQPQHF
.	many	TRBV7-9	TRBJ2-2	TGTGCCAGCAGCCCCCCCCAGGCGGCGAACACCGGGGAGCTGTTTTTT	CASSPPQAANTGELFF
.	once	TRBV6-6	TRBJ1-1	TGTGTCAGCGAAAGGACTGAAGCTTTCTTT	CVSERTEAFF
.	many	TRBV7-6	TRBJ1-1	TGTGCCAGCAGCTCAGGACAGACCACTGAAGCTTTCTTT	CASSSGQTTEAFF
.	few	TRBV7-2	TRBJ1-2	TGTGCCAGCAGCTTGGGACCGGACGACTATGGCTACACCTTC	CASSLGPDDYGYTF
.	few	TRBV19	TRBJ2-7	TGTGCCAGTAGTATTACCGGGTTCAACGAGCAGTACTTC	CASSITGFNEQYF
TRBD1	.	TRBV12-3/TRBV12-4	TRBJ1-1	TGTGCCAGCAAAGGACAGGGTGAAGCTTTCTTT	CASKGQGEAFF
TRBD1	.	TRBV12-5	TRBJ1-2	TGTGCTAGTGGTTTTCCCGACAGGGCCGACTTC	CASGFPDRADF
.	few	TRBV12-5	TRBJ1-2	TGTGCTAGTGGTTTCTTTCCGACAGATAACTATGGCTACACCTTC	CASGFFPTDNYGYTF
TRBD2	few	TRBV2	TRBJ2-1	TGTGCCAGCCCTCGACTAGCGGCAGACAATGAGCAGTTCTTC	CASPRLAADNEQFF
.	.	TRBV12-3/TRBV12-4	TRBJ2-4	TGTGCCAGCGGAAGGCGGGGAGATAAAAACATTCAGTACTTC	CASGRRGDKNIQYF
.	.	TRBV7-6	TRBJ1-2	TGTGCCAGCAGCCCAGGGACAAGGGGCGGACGGGGCTATGGCTACACCTTC	CASSPGTRGGRGYGYTF
.	few	TRBV28	TRBJ1-2	TGTGCCAGCAGTTTCCACGGACAGACCTATGGCTACACCTTC	CASSFHGQTYGYTF
.	few	TRBV2	TRBJ2-5	TGTGCCAGCAAGGGGGGGACCCAGTACTTC	CASKGGTQYF
.	.	TRBV6-5	TRBJ2-3	TGTGCCAGCAGTTACTCCTCAGGGGACACAGATACGCAGTATTTT	CASSYSSGDTDTQYF
TRBD2	many	TRBV7-9	TRBJ2-5	TGTGCCAGCAGCTCCGGGACTAGCGGGGTACAAGAGACCCAGTACTTC	CASSSGTSGVQETQYF
.	.	TRBV10-3	TRBJ1-1	TGTGCCATCGGGGCCGGAGGGTATTATACTGAAGCTTTCTTT	CAIGAGGYYTEAFF
.	.	TRBV20-1	TRBJ1-1	TGCAGTGCTCCCAGAGGTGAAGCTTTCTTT	CSAPRGEAFF
TRBD1	.	TRBV7-9	TRBJ2-2	TGTGCCAGCAGCGAACCCCGGCCAGACAGGGGGGTGACCGGGGAGCTGTTTTTT	CASSEPRPDRGVTGELFF
.	many	TRBV6-2/TRBV6-3	TRBJ2-1	TGTGCCAGCAGTTCCCATCTCATTCAGGGGCGGAATGAGCAGTTCTTC	CASSSHLIQGRNEQFF
.	.	TRBV6-2/TRBV6-3	TRBJ1-2	TGTGCCAGCAGTACCGTAGAGTCCCCTTATGGCTACACCTTC	CASSTVESPYGYTF
.	few	TRBV25-1	TRBJ2-6	TGTGCCAGCAAGGAGGCCAACGTCCTGACTTTC	CASKEANVLTF
.	.	TRBV9	TRBJ1-1	TGTGCCAGCAGACGGGATTATAACACTGAAGCTTTCTTT	CASRRDYNTEAFF
.	.	TRBV12-3/TRBV12-4	TRBJ2-3	TGTGCCAGCAGTTTGGACCGCGACGGCACAGATACGCAGTATTTT	CASSLDRDGTDTQYF
.	.	TRBV7-9	TRBJ1-5	TGTGCCAGCAGAAGGGGGAATAGCAATCAGCCCCAGCATTTT	CASRRGNSNQPQHF
.	.	TRBV5-4	TRBJ1-1	TGTGCCAGCAGCCTCCTGGGGGGCGCCACTGAAGCTTTCTTT	CASSLLGGATEAFF
.	.	TRBV4-1	TRBJ1-5	TGCGCCAGCAGCCAAGTTGTGACAGATCCCGACTTCAATCAGCCCCAGCATTTT	CASSQVVTDPDFNQPQHF
TRBD1	.	TRBV14	TRBJ2-3	TGTGCCAGCAGCCAACGGACACGACAGGGATGGTCAGATACGCAGTATTTT	CASSQRTRQGWSDTQYF
TRBD2	few	TRBV10-3	TRBJ2-3	TGTGCCATCACCGTCACTAGCGGGGGCACAGATACGCAGTATTTT	CAITVTSGGTDTQYF
.	many	TRBV7-8	TRBJ2-5	TGTGCCAGCAGTCCCTACCTTTCTCAGCAAGAGACCCAGTACTTC	CASSPYLSQQETQYF
.	few	TRBV2	TRBJ2-1	TGTGCCAGCAGTACCGAGGGGCGGGCTGTATACAATGAGCAGTTCTTC	CASSTEGRAVYNEQFF
TRBD1	.	TRBV27	TRBJ1-1	TGTGCCAACAGTTTGGACAGGCGAGAAGCTTTCTTT	CANSLDRREAFF
.	.	TRBV10-3	TRBJ2-3	TGTGCCATCCTCAACCAAGTAGGAAGGCAGTATTTT	CAILNQVGRQYF
TRBD1	.	TRBV3-1	TRBJ1-6	TGTGCCAGCAGCCAAGTCCGGACAGGGAGAATTTCACCCCTCCACTTT	CASSQVRTGRISPLHF
.	few	TRBV6-2/TRBV6-3	TRBJ1-5	TGTGCCAGCACCTCCCTTAATCAGCCCCAGCATTTT	CASTSLNQPQHF
.	many	TRBV7-2	TRBJ1-1	TGTGCCAGCAGCTTAGAGGGCAGGGGCTTCTCTTCACTCACTGAAGCTTTCTTT	CASSLEGRGFSSLTEAFF